This T cell receptor (beta chain) was captured in a study of T cells in narcolepsy. General study points: Autoreactive clonotypes reportedly recurred in blood of same and different patients, not controls. HCRT-specific and TRIB2-specific autoreactive clonotypes appeared among same-patient CSF and blood CD4+ clonotypes.

CDR1 SGHRS and CDR2 YFSETQ come from the germline V gene. There are 15 residues in the CDR3. V trimming: 3 bases; J trimming: 2 bases; junction bases outside the gene matches: 7. TCRdb's table, derived via immunoSEQ multiplex PCR, lists solely in-frame clones and lacks some. The sample carries 20,000 to 25,000 clones, roughly nine tenths recorded once. With respect to this clone: Its target is not known.

The receptor was derived from a human donor with narcolepsy. Sequences were obtained from CD45RA- memory CD4+ T cells from PBMCs. The chain recombines TRBV5-1 with TRBJ1-1; 7 bases are a match to TRBD1. This CDR3 reads CASSSGRQGNTEAFF. The CDR3 DNA sequence: TGCGCCAGCAGCTCGGGAAGACAGGGAAACACTGAAGCTTTCTTT.